This is a list of T cell receptor beta chains from one sample in a study of blood T cell repertoires in COVID-19. Data came from immunoSEQ multiplex PCR; TCRdb stores just in-frame clones and leaves some out. The table includes more than 75,000 clones, roughly 82% detected once. Sequencing used peripheral blood. Receptors were obtained from a man aged 60 to 75 with acute or convalescent COVID-19. The CDR3 runs from the conserved cysteine through the conserved F or W. The D gene is left open where the match is weak. Rows give clone size only sometimes, using once, few, many, or a class for an expanded clone.

J	D	size	V	DNA	CDR3
TRBJ1-6	NA	NA	TRBV19	TGTGCCAGTACCACGAGGGCGAGCTCCTATAATTCACCCCTCCACTTT	CASTTRASSYNSPLHF
TRBJ1-2	NA	NA	TRBV18	TGTGCCAGCTCACCATTGGTAGGATCATCACCTTTGGCTAGAGGCTACACCTTC	CASSPLVGSSPLARGYTF
TRBJ2-3	NA	few	TRBV7-2	TGTGCCAGCAGCTTAGCTGAGGCAGATACGCAGTATTTT	CASSLAEADTQYF
TRBJ2-1	TRBD1	NA	TRBV9	TGTGCCAGCAGCCCCTTCGGGACAGTTTACAATGAGCAGTTCTTC	CASSPFGTVYNEQFF
TRBJ1-3	NA	NA	TRBV2	TGTGCCAGCAAAGATACATTAATGGGAAACACCATATATTTT	CASKDTLMGNTIYF
TRBJ1-4	NA	few	TRBV30	TGTGCCTGGAGTGTACGGCAGGGGACTAATGAAAAACTGTTTTTT	CAWSVRQGTNEKLFF
TRBJ1-5	NA	NA	TRBV30	TGTGCCTGGAGCGCAGGGTCCTCCGGACAGCCCCAGCATTTT	CAWSAGSSGQPQHF
TRBJ1-6	NA	NA	TRBV7-8	TGTGCCAGCAGCTTAGAAGCCATGGACAGAGTTAATTCACCCCTCCACTTT	CASSLEAMDRVNSPLHF
TRBJ1-6	NA	NA	TRBV28	TGTGCCAGCAGTCGCCAAGCTAGGGGTTCACCCCTCCACTTT	CASSRQARGSPLHF
TRBJ1-1	TRBD1	NA	TRBV9	TGTGCCAGCAGCGTAGGGACAGGTACCGAGAACACTGAAGCTTTCTTT	CASSVGTGTENTEAFF
TRBJ2-7	NA	NA	TRBV30	TGTGCCTGGAGTGCCAGGGGCGAGCAGTACTTC	CAWSARGEQYF
TRBJ1-6	NA	NA	TRBV2	TGTGCCAGCATTGAGAACCTATTTAATTCACCCCTCCACTTT	CASIENLFNSPLHF
TRBJ2-1	NA	few	TRBV28	TGTGCCACCCAGGACAGCCTAAACTACAATGAGCAGTTCTTC	CATQDSLNYNEQFF
TRBJ1-1	NA	NA	TRBV5-1	TGCGCCAGCAGCTTGCGGGGGTTCACTGAAGCTTTCTTT	CASSLRGFTEAFF
TRBJ2-4	TRBD2	NA	TRBV27	TGTGCCAGCAGGCTGCGGGGGGGCGGAAACATTCAGTACTTC	CASRLRGGGNIQYF
TRBJ2-1	NA	NA	TRBV4-3	TGCGCCAGCAGCCAAAACAGGGGACTCTACAATGAGCAGTTCTTC	CASSQNRGLYNEQFF
TRBJ1-2	TRBD1	few	TRBV27	TGTGCCAGCAGTTACCGACAGGGAAACTATGGCTACACCTTC	CASSYRQGNYGYTF
TRBJ2-7	NA	NA	TRBV2	TGTGCCAGCAGTGAATGGACAGCTGGGGGGTACTTC	CASSEWTAGGYF
TRBJ2-1	TRBD2	NA	TRBV6-4	TGTGCCAGCAGTGTGGGAGGGCACAATGAGCAGTTCTTC	CASSVGGHNEQFF
TRBJ1-5	NA	NA	TRBV12-3/TRBV12-4	TGTGCCAGCAGTTTAAGATTAGATCAGCCCCAGCATTTT	CASSLRLDQPQHF
TRBJ1-1	TRBD1	NA	TRBV28	TGTGCCAGCAGAGGGGGCCGGGGAGCTTTCTTT	CASRGGRGAFF
TRBJ2-7	NA	NA	TRBV6-5	TGTGCCAGCAGTTTTTCGACTGGCTACGAGCAGTACTTC	CASSFSTGYEQYF
TRBJ2-7	TRBD1	NA	TRBV18	TGTGCCAGCTCGAGGACAGGGGATGCGTCCTACGAGCAGTACTTC	CASSRTGDASYEQYF
TRBJ2-2	NA	few	TRBV21-1	TGTGCCAGCAGCAGATGGACAGGGCACACCGGGGAGCTGTTTTTT	CASSRWTGHTGELFF
TRBJ2-7	NA	NA	TRBV6-5	TGTGCCAGCAGTCGCCTCGGACAGTTATCCTACGAGCAGTACTTC	CASSRLGQLSYEQYF
TRBJ2-2	TRBD2	NA	TRBV24-1	TGTGCCACCAGTCGGGGAGGGACTTTAAACACCGGGGAGCTGTTTTTT	CATSRGGTLNTGELFF
TRBJ2-5	NA	NA	TRBV7-9	TGTGCCAGCAGCCTAAACAGGGTCGAGGGGACCCAGTACTTC	CASSLNRVEGTQYF
TRBJ2-6	TRBD1	NA	TRBV5-6	TGTGCCAGCAGCCCACTCAAGGGGACAGCAGGCTCTGGGGCCAACGTCCTGACTTTC	CASSPLKGTAGSGANVLTF
TRBJ1-1	NA	NA	TRBV28	TGTGCCAGCAGTTTATCTCGTGGGACACCATGGGGGACTGAAGCTTTCTTT	CASSLSRGTPWGTEAFF
TRBJ1-3	NA	NA	TRBV11-2	TGTGCCAGCAGCTTGGAGGGGCTTTCGATATATTTT	CASSLEGLSIYF
TRBJ1-4	TRBD1	NA	TRBV4-1	TGCGCCAGCAGCCCAGGGGGACAGGGGGCTCGGGAAAAACTGTTTTTT	CASSPGGQGAREKLFF
TRBJ1-2	TRBD1	once	TRBV5-4	TGTGCCAGCAGCTTGGCCGGACAGGGGGACTATGGCTACACCTTC	CASSLAGQGDYGYTF
TRBJ1-2	NA	NA	TRBV19	TGTGCCAAGGAGTATGGCTACACCTTC	CAKEYGYTF
TRBJ2-7	TRBD2	NA	TRBV3-1/TRBV3-2	TGTGCCGGCCCCTGGGGAGCGGGGGTCCACGAGCAGTACTTC	CAGPWGAGVHEQYF
TRBJ2-3	NA	NA	TRBV12-3/TRBV12-4	TGTGCCAGCAGCTCCACAGATACGCAGTATTTT	CASSSTDTQYF
TRBJ1-6	NA	NA	TRBV4-1	TGCGCCAGCAGCCAAGAGGGGGGAAGGTATAATTCACCCCTCCACTTT	CASSQEGGRYNSPLHF
TRBJ2-2	TRBD2	NA	TRBV4-1	TGCGCCAGCAGCCACGGACTAGCGGGGGCTACCGGGGAGCTGTTTTTT	CASSHGLAGATGELFF
TRBJ2-2	TRBD1	few	TRBV5-1	TGCGCCAGCAGCTTTCAACCCGGACAGGGAAGCACCGGGGAGCTGTTTTTT	CASSFQPGQGSTGELFF
TRBJ2-5	TRBD1	NA	TRBV19	TGTGCCAGCCAGAACAGGGGCCCCCCGGGGGAGACCCAGTACTTC	CASQNRGPPGETQYF
TRBJ1-6	NA	NA	TRBV6-5	TGTGCCAGCAGTTTGGGGCCCTGGCAGGATTCACCCCTCCACTTT	CASSLGPWQDSPLHF
TRBJ2-7	NA	few	TRBV11-1	TGTGCCAGCAGCTTTGGGGCGTCCTACGAGCAGTACTTC	CASSFGASYEQYF
TRBJ2-1	NA	once	TRBV6-6	TGTGCCAGCAGTTATGGACGGGAGCGGAGCTACAATGAGCAGTTCTTC	CASSYGRERSYNEQFF
TRBJ2-2	TRBD1	NA	TRBV5-1	TGCGCCAGCAGCTTGAGGCGGACAGGGAAGGACGGGGAGCTGTTTTTT	CASSLRRTGKDGELFF
TRBJ2-5	TRBD2	NA	TRBV7-9	TGTGCCAGCAGCTTAGGGACTAGCGGGGGACTACAAGAGACCCAGTACTTC	CASSLGTSGGLQETQYF
TRBJ2-1	NA	NA	TRBV19	TGTGCCAGTAGTATGGGGGCCAGTACTGGGGGTGAGCAGTTCTTC	CASSMGASTGGEQFF
TRBJ1-6	TRBD1	NA	TRBV5-4	TGTGCCAGCAGCCTAAGACAGGGCTTCGATTCACCCCTCCACTTT	CASSLRQGFDSPLHF
TRBJ2-7	NA	NA	TRBV12-2	TGTGCAAGTCGCTTAACGTACTCCCCCCGGCCCCGGTTTGGGACTAGCGGGGAATCGAACGAGCAGTACTTC	CASRLTYSPRPRFGTSGESNEQYF
TRBJ2-1	NA	NA	TRBV23-1	TGCGCCAGCAGTCAAAAGCGGCGGGAACAGTTCTTC	CASSQKRREQFF
TRBJ2-2	TRBD2	NA	TRBV7-9	TGTGCCAGCAGCCCGGCCCGACTAGCGGGGGAACCCGGGGAGCTGTTTTTT	CASSPARLAGEPGELFF
TRBJ2-3	TRBD2	NA	TRBV3-1/TRBV3-2	TGTGCCAGCAGCCAAGCGGGGGGGCGGGCAGATACGCAGTATTTT	CASSQAGGRADTQYF